This T cell receptor beta chain was profiled in a study of shared clonotypes between healthy human individuals. The table came from immunoSEQ multiplex PCR; TCRdb's copy has only in-frame clones and leaves some out. Counted here are about 700,000 clones, just over 90% occurring once; the ten biggest clones make up 24%. The CDR3 runs 14 residues. V shed 4 bases and J shed 1 base, with 9 bases lying between them. The germline V gene has CDR1 SGDLS and CDR2 YYNGEE. The study's findings and limits: Clonotype sharing among donors was thought likely to change with sequencing depth. Among four donors, about 5% of naive CD4 clonotypes were found in common. Naive subsets usually exceeded memory subsets in estimated richness.

The naive CD8 population came from CD45RO-negative cells selected for CCR7, without terminally differentiated effector memory CD45RA+ cells. Everyone who donated was a Caucasian adult who lived in Nashville, Tennessee. For this clone: Its antigen remains unknown.

The sample taken for sequencing was naive CD8+ T cells sorted from blood. This rearrangement joins TRBV9 to TRBJ1-5; tentatively, D is TRBD1 (5 bases). The receptor comes from a man aged 25 to 40 in good health. CDR3 in amino acids: CASSPRDSNQPQHF. CDR3 DNA sequence: TGTGCCAGCAGCCCCCGGGACAGCAATCAGCCCCAGCATTTT.